This record looks at one T cell receptor beta chain sequence and its context. Trimming took 1 base from V and 3 from J, leaving 10 bases between them. Germline V gene sequence: CDR1 SGHNT, CDR2 YENEEA. The CDR3 runs to 15 residues. These data are taken from a study of memory CD4+ T cells and cytomegalovirus serostatus. Study information: Of the healthy Belgian adults, 9 were CMV seropositive and about two dozen seronegative.

Single viable CD3+CD4+CD8-CD45RO+ cells were sorted as the memory CD4+ T cells. Only in-frame clones appear in the TCRdb table, and some are missing; sequencing was by immunoSEQ multiplex PCR. In the table there are under 80,000 clones, around 83% of which are singletons. The gene calls are TRBV11-3 and TRBJ2-1; D might be TRBD2 (6 bases). Sequencing used memory CD4+ T cells from blood. The clonotype was recovered from an adult in good health and CMV-seronegative. The CDR3, as DNA: TGTGCCAGCAGCTTAGTAGGCGGGGACTACAATGAGCAGTTCTTC. Translated, it gives CASSLVGGDYNEQFF.